These 17 T cell receptor delta chains originate from one sample sequenced in a study of gamma delta lymphoproliferative disorders and STAT genes. Sequencing used genomic DNA taken from PBMCs of patients and controls. TCRdb used CATT to re-call clones from the multiplex PCR reads. The data contain 800 to 1,000 delta-chain clones, approximately 2.1% of them seen just once; the ten biggest clones take up 55% to 85%. The specimen sequenced was blood. The receptor source for this set is a human donor in good health.

With regard to this clone: TCRdb pairs this DNA with a much larger clone's protein that differs at residue 10, likely a read error; the protein shown was translated from the DNA. This chain connects TRDV2 to TRDJ1; D possibly corresponds to TRDD3 (6 bases). Matching the DNA to germline supplied the J gene, which TCRdb does not give. Germline V gene data show CDR1 as GEAIGNYY and CDR2 as EKD. The V end was cut by 0 bases, the J end by 4 bases, with 17 bases between. This CDR3 has 16 amino acids. The CDR3 is CACDTVGGGGSDKLIF. In nucleotides, the CDR3 is TGTGCCTGTGACACCGTCGGTGGGGGGGGCAGCGATAAACTCATCTTT.

This clone appeared a few times. One base separates it from a far larger clone, so it is likely a read error. Other DNA sequences within the sample encode an identical CDR3. The chain employs TRDV1 and TRDJ1; a possible D gene is TRDD3 (6 bases). The CDR3 consists of 22 residues. Looked up from germline, CDR1 is TSWWSYY and CDR2 is QGS. The V gene lost 3 bases and the J gene lost 4 bases, with 36 bases spanning the gap. In DNA, the CDR3 is TGTGCTCTTGGGGAGGCATCACATGAGTTTAAACCTTGGAATCTGGGGAGCGATAAACTCATCTTT. Its protein is CALGEASHEFKPWNLGSDKLIF.

This clone has more than one count but fewer than ten. The TCRdb record carries a much larger clone's protein, which differs from this DNA's translation at residue 5; a read error is the likely cause, and the protein listed here is the DNA translation. The V gene was left uncalled, and the J gene is TRDJ1; the table's D gene call, TRDD2, was not cross checked with the DNA. The CDR3 has 18 amino acids. The CDR3 is CASLRLPTALGNGGQLIF. In DNA form, the CDR3 reads TGTGCTTCATTGCGCCTTCCTACAGCGCTGGGAAACGGTGGTCAACTCATCTTT.

This clone was detected a few times. The protein TCRdb lists belongs to a much larger clone and differs from this DNA's translation at residue 17, which points to a read error; the protein shown is made from the DNA. J is TRDJ1 and V is TRDV2; the match to TRDD2 covers 7 bases. The CDR3 consists of 18 residues. Germline V gives CDR1 GEAIGNYY, CDR2 EKD. CDR3 region: CACDTVSYGASTPEGLTF. In nucleotides, the CDR3 is TGTGCCTGTGACACCGTTTCCTACGGTGCATCAACCCCCGAGGGACTCACCTTT.

This clone was observed a few times. TCRdb's protein, taken from a much larger clone, differs from this DNA's translation at residue 12, likely owing to a read error; the protein displayed comes from the DNA. The gene calls are TRDV2 and TRDJ1; TRDD3 agrees at 9 bases. V gave up 0 bases and J gave up 0 bases; unmatched junction bases: 10. In germline, CDR1 is GEAIGNYY, CDR2 EKD. This CDR3 contains 18 residues. CDR3 in amino acids: CACDTVRGIPANTDKLIF. CDR3 coding DNA: TGTGCCTGTGACACCGTACGGGGGATACCCGCCAACACCGATAAACTCATCTTT.

This clone was recorded a few times. The translation of this DNA and the TCRdb protein of a much larger clone differ at residue 8, probably owing to a read error; the protein shown here is translated from the DNA. The gene calls are TRDV1 and TRDJ1; 11 nucleotides match TRDD3. Germline CDR1 and CDR2: TSWWSYY and QGS. The junction had 36 bases not matched to a gene; V was cut back by 0 bases and J by 0 bases. The CDR3 has 28 residues. CDR3 amino acids: CALGELEEPNSWPTITWGIRPNTDKLIF. As DNA, the CDR3 is TGTGCTCTTGGGGAACTAGAGGAACCCAATTCATGGCCTACAATAACTTGGGGGATACGCCCTAACACCGATAAACTCATCTTT.

As regards this clone: TCRdb has a much larger clone's protein, which differs at residue 13 from the translation of this DNA, likely because of a read error; what is shown is the protein translated from the DNA. J is TRDJ3 and V is TRDV2; 7 nucleotides align to TRDD3. The length of the CDR3 is 19 residues. The V gene's germline CDR1 is GEAIGNYY and CDR2 EKD. The CDR3: CACDTALGVGSWNTRQMFF. The CDR3 nucleotides read TGTGCCTGTGACACCGCGCTGGGGGTAGGCTCCTGGAACACCCGACAGATGTTTTTC.

This clone has a handful of counts. V gene TRDV1 combines with J gene TRDJ1; TRDD3 might be the D (10 bases). The CDR3 consists of 23 residues. CDR1 and CDR2 (germline): TSWWSYY, QGS. V was pared by 3 bases and J by 3 bases, with 38 bases between. The DNA for the CDR3 is TGTGCTCTTGGGGATCCCGCCTCGGCCTTCCTACGATGGGGGATACTTGGCGCCGATAAACTCATCTTT. It codes for CALGDPASAFLRWGILGADKLIF.

By sample share, this clone is large. In the same sample, other DNA sequences code for this CDR3. The chain uses TRDV1 and TRDJ1; 7 bases agree with TRDD3. The CDR3 is 26 residues long. CDR1 is TSWWSYY and CDR2 is QGS in the germline V gene. V was pared by 0 bases and J by 7 bases, with 41 bases of the junction left unmatched. In nucleotides, the CDR3 is TGTGCTCTTGGGGAACTATATCGCGGGCTTCGTACTGGGGATCGTATTCTCACCCGTACGGGGTCTAAACTCATCTTT. Amino acids: CALGELYRGLRTGDRILTRTGSKLIF.

This clone was detected only a few times. The TCRdb protein, from a much larger clone, departs from this DNA's translation at residue 15, likely by read error; the protein shown derives from the DNA. This sequence joins TRDV1 and TRDJ1, with D perhaps TRDD3 (6 bases). This CDR3 comprises 25 residues. V was cut by 0 bases and J by 4 bases, with 42 bases left in between. In germline, CDR1 is TSWWSYY, CDR2 QGS. CDR3 nucleotide sequence: TGTGCTCTTGGGGAACTCCACGTTCGTGTTCCTTCATACTGGGAGACTTTTCCCACGGGCGATAAACTCATCTTT. Amino acid sequence: CALGELHVRVPSYWETFPTGDKLIF.

Notes on this clone: TCRdb's protein for this DNA is that of a much larger clone and differs from the translation at residue 13, likely a read error; the protein shown is the DNA translation. The J gene is TRDJ1, the V gene TRDV2; the match to TRDD3 covers 10 bases. Per the germline V gene, CDR1 is GEAIGNYY and CDR2 is EKD. The V segment lost 3 bases and the J segment 0 bases; nucleotides outside the gene matches: 18. This CDR3 is built from 20 residues. In DNA form, the CDR3 reads TGTGCCTGTGACCTAGTACGGGGGGATACGAATGGGAGAGACACCGATAAACTCATCTTT. Encoded protein: CACDLVRGDTNGRDTDKLIF.

This clone is classed as hyperexpanded. Other DNA sequences from this sample encode an identical CDR3 as well. This chain uses TRDV2 with TRDJ3, with 8 bases aligning to TRDD3. Germline CDR1 is GEAIGNYY and CDR2 is EKD. This CDR3 comprises 22 residues. Unmatched junction bases numbered 16, after V lost 0 bases and J lost 1 base. Written as DNA, the CDR3 is TGTGCCTGTGACACCAGTGGGGTCAATTGGGGGATCGAATCCTGGGACACCCGACAGATGTTTTTC. Translating it yields CACDTSGVNWGIESWDTRQMFF.

This clone has a handful of counts. TCRdb shows a much larger clone's protein in place of this DNA's translation, and the two differ at residue 10, likely through a read error; the protein shown is translated from the DNA. The rearrangement joins TRDV2 to TRDJ1; D unresolved. Trimming shortened V by 0 bases and J by 0 bases, and 22 bases separated the two germline ends. The CDR3 is 19 amino acids. Germline V gene sequence: CDR1 GEAIGNYY, CDR2 EKD. CDR3 region: CACDTVRVGRLFDTDKLIF. In nucleotides, the CDR3 is TGTGCCTGTGACACCGTCCGAGTTGGGAGACTTTTTGACACCGATAAACTCATCTTT.

This clone has at least ten counts. The protein recorded in TCRdb matches a much larger clone and deviates from this DNA's translation at residue 10, suggesting a read error; the protein here is obtained by translating the DNA. V gene TRDV2 combines with J gene TRDJ1, with 10 positions matching TRDD3. Losses at the gene ends were 0 bases for V and 2 bases for J; bases not matched to a gene: 11. The CDR3 loop spans 18 amino acids. Germline loops: CDR1 GEAIGNYY, CDR2 EKD. The chain's CDR3 is CACDTVLGDARLTDKLIF. The CDR3 nucleotides read TGTGCCTGTGACACCGTACTGGGGGATGCGCGCCTGACCGATAAACTCATCTTT.

Points on this clone: This likely stems from a read error, as it lies one base from a far larger clone. For the CDR3, the DNA is TGTGCTCTTGGGGAACTCAACCTATTCCTACTCTGGGGGCCCGGGTTGGGGAACGGGTACACCGATAAACTCATCTTT. Protein sequence: CALGELNLFLLWGPGLGNGYTDKLIF. The V gene is TRDV1, the J gene TRDJ1; D is perhaps TRDD2 or TRDD3 (7 bases each). The germline V gene has CDR1 TSWWSYY and CDR2 QGS. The CDR3 sequence is 26 residues long. V lost 0 bases and J 0 bases, leaving 41 bases between the germline ends.

Only a few counts were recorded for this clone. A far larger clone is a single base away, which makes a read error likely. Other DNA sequences in this specimen translate into the identical CDR3. This CDR3 reads CACDTVIPSTGGGTDKLIF. CDR3 in DNA: TGTGCCTGTGACACGGTTATTCCGTCTACTGGAGGAGGCACCGATAAACTCATCTTT. V and J are TRDV2 and TRDJ1, with a tentative D call TRDD3 (5 bases). Deletions cut 1 base from V and 1 base from J, with 24 bases between. The CDR3 runs to 19 residues. CDR1 is GEAIGNYY, CDR2 EKD, per germline.

In this sample, this clone turned up a few times. The mismatch at residue 9 between this DNA's translation and the TCRdb protein of a much larger clone likely reflects a read error; the protein shown is translated from the DNA. The chain recombines TRDV2 with TRDJ1, with TRDD3 identical over 9 bases. TCRdb does not report a J gene; here it was assigned by matching the DNA to germline references. Trimming cost V 1 base and J 1 base; bases outside gene matches: 15. The CDR3 consists of 19 residues. Germline V gives CDR1 GEAIGNYY, CDR2 EKD. CDR3 sequence reads: CACDTVIPYTGGGTDKLIF. The CDR3 coding sequence is TGTGCCTGTGACACGGTTATTCCGTATACTGGGGGAGGCACCGATAAACTCATCTTT.